The T cell receptor beta chain described here comes from a study of siplizumab effects on memory and regulatory T cells. Whole-study results and caveats: Siplizumab cultures yielded proliferating Tregs whose suppressive function was not confirmed. Memory cells seemed less diverse than naive T cells, which also seemed major contributors to the alloresponse.

The CDR3 length is 19 residues. The V segment lost 4 bases and the J segment 3 bases; nucleotides outside the gene matches: 19. Germline V gene data show CDR1 as MGHRA and CDR2 as YSYEKL. Using immunoSEQ multiplex PCR, the repertoire was profiled, and TCRdb retains in-frame clones only, with some absent. The table records over 60,000 clones, about 90% of them present only once. This clone showed up just once. The antigen is not known. Sequenced: CD8+ T cells sorted from blood. The chain has TRBV4-1 and TRBJ2-7; 9 bases are shared with TRBD2. The TCR comes from a human donor in good health. CDR3 residues: CASSPHHPAQREVRYEQYF. The CDR3 nucleotides read TGCGCCAGCAGCCCTCACCACCCCGCGCAGCGGGAGGTACGCTACGAGCAGTACTTC.